The source of this TCR beta chain is a study of beta chain features in type 1 diabetes. Overall study: Researchers looked at 85 million to 110 million sorted cells across all samples.

The study's findings and limits: In cDNA sequencing, cells with high TCR expression could be over-represented. When VDJ junctions were examined, type 1 diabetes patients showed fewer insertions and more deletions. There was a moderate but significant shortening of TCRB CDR3s in all four CD4+ subsets of Type 1 diabetes patients. Here, the possible influence of HLA type (on TCRB rearrangement) remained unresolved.

Isolated RNA was reverse transcribed in full, so expressed TCRB transcripts were sequenced. Sequencing used immunoSEQ multiplex PCR; TCRdb keeps in-frame clones, though not all of them. The sample yields approximately 600,000 clones, around 12% seen once. This CDR3 contains 15 residues. Germline V gives CDR1 SGHTA, CDR2 FQGNSA. With V trimmed by 5 bases and J by 2 bases, 8 bases remained unmatched. To note about this clone: Its cognate antigen is unknown.

The chain couples TRBV7-2 to TRBJ2-5, with TRBD2 identical over 7 bases. Sequenced material: naive CD4+ T cells from blood. The sequence was collected from a man younger than 45 with type 1 diabetes. The CDR3 region has the DNA TGTGCCAGCAGCCTCTTGGCCGGGAGGCAAGAGACCCAGTACTTC. It specifies CASSLLAGRQETQYF.